This T cell receptor (beta chain) derives from a study of T cells in Graves' hyperthyroidism and ophthalmopathy. Researchers took RNA transcripts and amplified the TCR beta CDR3 regions from them. Researchers ran a first-round RT-PCR on the TCR CDR3 using the HTBI primer set. TCRdb fed the multiplex PCR reads into MiXCR, producing one record per CDR3 protein. The sample lists roughly 720,000 distinct CDR3 sequences; roughly 17% were seen once. These patients, aged 18 to 65, had recently diagnosed hyperthyroidism lasting under 2 months. Exclusion of patients followed from uncontrolled infection, other autoimmune disease, pregnancy or lactation. This sample holds PBMCs from roughly 10 ml fresh peripheral blood. Germline V lookup: CDR1 DFQATT, CDR2 SNEGSKA (reference sequence). Trimming took 0 bases from V and 7 from J, leaving 13 bases between them. The CDR3 is made up of 14 amino acids.

The gene calls are TRBV20-1 and TRBJ1-5, with a weak D call TRBD1 (6 bases). The sequence was obtained from a man in his fifties with Graves' hyperthyroidism. Source material: blood. The CDR3 coding sequence is TGCAGTGCTAGAGATGGACAGTCGGTACAGCCCCAGCATTTT. Translating gives CSARDGQSVQPQHF.